These T cell receptor beta chains were read from a single sample in a study of blood T cell repertoires in COVID-19. Some clones are missing from TCRdb's copy, which holds only in-frame ones; the method was immunoSEQ multiplex PCR. The data hold roughly 230,000 clones, with about 88% observed a single time. Material for sequencing was PBMCs or T cells enriched from blood (not recorded which). The source of these receptors is a woman between 45 and 60 years old who had been exposed to COVID-19. CDR3s include the opening cysteine and the closing phenylalanine or tryptophan. A D gene is named only where the DNA matches it firmly. Only some rows state a clone size, as once, few, many or a class for expanded clones.

v_gene,d_gene,j_gene,abundance,CDR3nt,CDR3aa
TRBV14,NA,TRBJ1-6,NA,TGTGCCAGCAGCCCAAATACAGGGATCGGTACACCCCTCCACTTT,CASSPNTGIGTPLHF
TRBV11-2,NA,TRBJ2-7,NA,TGTGCCAGCAGCCCTTTGTTCCCTCGGGAAGCGAACGTCCTTGAGCAGTACTTC,CASSPLFPREANVLEQYF
TRBV10-1,TRBD1,TRBJ1-2,NA,TGCGCCAGCAGCCCGGGACAGCCAAACCCCCATGGCTACACCTTC,CASSPGQPNPHGYTF
TRBV6-5,TRBD1,TRBJ2-7,NA,TGTGCCAGCAGTTACAAGGGGGCCACCTACGAGCAGTACTTC,CASSYKGATYEQYF
TRBV9,TRBD2,TRBJ2-5,NA,TGTGCCAGCAGTGCGAGCGGGGCCGTGCAAGAGACCCAGTACTTC,CASSASGAVQETQYF
TRBV2,TRBD1,TRBJ1-3,few,TGTGCCAGCAGCGTGGACAGGTTTGGAAACACCATATATTTT,CASSVDRFGNTIYF
TRBV27,NA,TRBJ1-1,NA,TGTGCCAGCAGTCCCCGAAAGGTAGCTATCATGAACACTGAAGCTTTCTTT,CASSPRKVAIMNTEAFF
TRBV11-2,NA,TRBJ1-3,NA,TGTGCCAGCAGCTTACCCTTTTCTGGAAACACCATATATTTT,CASSLPFSGNTIYF
TRBV15,NA,TRBJ2-1,NA,TGTGCCACCAGCAGAGCACGCCTATCCAATGAGCAGTTCTTC,CATSRARLSNEQFF
TRBV15,NA,TRBJ1-2,NA,TGTGCCACCAGCAGAGATGGGTCTCCGGCGGGCTATGGCTACACCTTC,CATSRDGSPAGYGYTF
TRBV7-9,NA,TRBJ2-7,once,TGTGCCAGCAGTGGGGTTGCGGGCTTGAACGAGCAGTACTTC,CASSGVAGLNEQYF
TRBV15,NA,TRBJ1-1,NA,TGTGCCACCAGCAGAGTCTGGAACACTGAAGCTTTCTTT,CATSRVWNTEAFF
TRBV5-1,TRBD2,TRBJ2-5,NA,TGCGCCAGCCGGACTAGCGGGCAAGAGACCCAGTACTTC,CASRTSGQETQYF
TRBV5-5,NA,TRBJ1-2,NA,TGTGCCAGCAGCCCCCAGGGTAGGGGTGGCTACACCTTC,CASSPQGRGGYTF
TRBV6-1,NA,TRBJ2-7,NA,TGTGCCAGCAGTGAAAGGGGTTTGGTTTACGAGCAGTACTTC,CASSERGLVYEQYF
TRBV29-1,NA,TRBJ1-1,once,TGCAGCGTAGGACTGGGCATGAACACTGAAGCTTTCTTT,CSVGLGMNTEAFF
TRBV2,TRBD1,TRBJ1-1,NA,TGTGCCAGCAAAAATGACAGGGATACTGAAGCTTTCTTT,CASKNDRDTEAFF
TRBV29-1,NA,TRBJ2-3,NA,TGCAGCGCTGACTTCACAGATACGCAGTATTTT,CSADFTDTQYF
TRBV6-5,NA,TRBJ2-3,many,TGTGCCAGCAAGAGAGGCAGAGCGGGTACTGATACGCAGTATTTT,CASKRGRAGTDTQYF
TRBV4-3,NA,TRBJ1-1,NA,TGCGCCAGCAGCCAAGTATCCCAGGGAGGGTATAGGATGAACACTGAAGCTTTCTTT,CASSQVSQGGYRMNTEAFF
TRBV9,TRBD1,TRBJ1-3,once,TGTGCCAGCAGCGTAGCGGCCCTCCCGAGACAGGGAAAACGGAACACCATATATTTT,CASSVAALPRQGKRNTIYF
TRBV4-1,TRBD1,TRBJ1-2,NA,TGCGCCAGCAGCCCATTTCCAGGGGGCGCATTCGACTATGGCTACACCTTC,CASSPFPGGAFDYGYTF
TRBV21-1,NA,TRBJ2-3,NA,TGTGCCAGCAGCCCAGAGGGGGGGGGCACAGATACGCAGTATTTT,CASSPEGGGTDTQYF
TRBV9,NA,TRBJ2-2,NA,TGTGCCAGCAGCGCCGACCTAGCTGGGGAGCTGTTTTTT,CASSADLAGELFF
TRBV12-1,NA,TRBJ1-2,NA,TGTGCCACCCCCCTACTTTCGGGGTTTCGGGGCTACACCTTC,CATPLLSGFRGYTF
TRBV6-4,NA,TRBJ2-3,NA,TGTGCCAGCTCGGTTGGAGATACGCAGTATTTT,CASSVGDTQYF
TRBV5-6,TRBD2,TRBJ2-3,NA,TGTGCCAGCAGCTTTTCCTCTAGCGGGGGAAGGGGAGATACGCAGTATTTT,CASSFSSSGGRGDTQYF
TRBV2,TRBD2,TRBJ2-1,NA,TGTGCCAGCAGTCTACTAGCGGGGGGGCAAGGTGAGCAGTTCTTC,CASSLLAGGQGEQFF